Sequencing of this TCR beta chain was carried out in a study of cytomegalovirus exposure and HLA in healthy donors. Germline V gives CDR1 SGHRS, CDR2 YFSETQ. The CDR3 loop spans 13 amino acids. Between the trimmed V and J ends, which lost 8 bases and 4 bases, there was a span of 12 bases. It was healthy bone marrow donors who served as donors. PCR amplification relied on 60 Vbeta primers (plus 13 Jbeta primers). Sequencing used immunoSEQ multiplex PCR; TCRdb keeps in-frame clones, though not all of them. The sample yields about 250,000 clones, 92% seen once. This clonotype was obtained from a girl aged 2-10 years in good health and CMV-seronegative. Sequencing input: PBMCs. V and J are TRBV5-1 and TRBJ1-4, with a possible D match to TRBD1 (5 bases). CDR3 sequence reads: CASRTLGNEKLFF. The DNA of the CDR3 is TGCGCCAGTCGGACACTGGGTAATGAAAAACTGTTTTTT. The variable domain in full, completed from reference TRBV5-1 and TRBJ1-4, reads KAGVTQTPRYLIKTRGQQVTLSCSPISGHRSVSWYQQTPGQGLQFLFEYFSETQRNKGNFPGRFSGRQFSNSRSEMNVSTLELGDSALYLCASRTLGNEKLFFGSGTQLSVL.